This TCR beta chain derives from a study of CD8 T cells in acute hepatitis C reinfection (dated by TCRdb to about 2021). Study-level background: The TCRbeta repertoire of CD8+ T cells specific for the HCV NS3-1073 epitope was profiled during acute infection and after viral clearance. Paired acute and follow-up samples were contributed by four spontaneous resolvers. Overall study results and their limits: Few CDR3 sequences were shared with other epitopes, and differences in sequencing approaches may have limited exact matching. Chronically infected subjects had no follow-up repertoires because NS3-1073 specific cells were too rare to sort. About 14 public clonotypes were found regardless of outcome, and V04-02/J02-02 was used by one public clonotype. TRBV04 and TRBV06 gene families were preferentially used in all groups, and this usage was not explained by overrepresentation in the naive pool. Diversity in the NS3-1073 specific repertoires was high, and no significant differences in diversity emerged among acute resolver, follow-up resolver and acute chronic samples. Because bulk sequencing was performed on the TCRbeta chain only, alphabeta pairing of public clonotypes could not be determined.

Turning to this clone: No antigen is known for it. The input lacks base qualities; no much larger clone sits a single base away.

Interpreted using the paper, the time point label stands for: naive CD8 control sorted from an acute-time-point sample. Enrolled in the Montreal Hepatitis C Cohort (HEPCO) in Canada, the donors were people who inject drugs, and these donors were followed every 3 months. A positive HCV RNA or antibody test that followed a negative test within the previous 24 weeks was the definition used for acute primary HCV infection. Antibodies against CD3, CD8 and CD45RO were used for surface staining, and dead cells were excluded with an aqua fixable dye. The cohort additionally had a handful of subjects who developed chronic infection, which was defined as HCV RNA positivity at 24 weeks. Frozen stocks of peripheral blood mononuclear cells were first thawed, after which negative isolation of CD8+ T cells was carried out using the MACS CD8+ T cell Isolation Kit. Sorting of the cells was done on a BD FACSAria II cell sorter.

Genomic DNA was extracted from the FACS-sorted cells, and the TCRbeta chains were sequenced by the commercial immunoSEQ service. The original methods were these. Repertoire data were analyzed with ImmunoSEQ Analyzer software v3.0 and R v3.5.1. Only productive rearrangements were analyzed, as sequences containing stop codons or out-of-frame rearrangements were removed. Simpson diversity, Shannon entropy, CDR3 length and nucleotide addition metrics were supplied by the sequencing provider. Clonotypes were categorized by frequency as dominant, sub-dominant, low or lowest abundance, and clonotypes below 0.1% were excluded from most analyses. A CDR3 amino acid clonotype was called public if the clonotype appeared in at least two subjects at a cumulative frequency of at least 0.5%. Entries here come from immuneACCESS through TCRdb and include only in-frame sequences with V and J called. Some clones fail to appear in such tables; in the studies checked, an unresolved V gene covers under half of the shortfall, and the cause of the remainder is unknown. Clone size and the V and J calls come from that table; the DNA yielded D and trimming. Recorded for this sample are 30,000 to 40,000 clones; approximately 87% of them occurred a single time. Of the sample, more than 0.4% falls within the top ten clones.

V has 0 bases trimmed and J has 3 bases trimmed; junction bases matching no gene number 8. Spanning cysteine to phenylalanine, the CDR3 consists of 16 amino acids. The retained sequence is limited to the CDR3, 48 bases, with the frame set at the first base. The germline V gene provides CDR1 LGHNA and CDR2 YSLEER. The sequence was collected from a man in his thirties or forties with chronic hepatitis C. The chain links TRBV4-3 with TRBJ2-7; TRBD2 lines up with 7 middle nucleotides. Sequencing was performed on naive CD8+ T cells from PBMCs. Taken with the paper, the label for cell subset or site translates to: sorted total naive CD45RO-negative CD8+ T cells. The nucleotides are TGCGCCAGCAGCCAAGATACGGGGACGGGAGGCTACGAGCAGTACTTC. The encoded protein is CASSQDTGTGGYEQYF.